Shown below are 2 T cell receptor beta chains from a single sample sequenced in a study of blood T cell repertoires in COVID-19 (TCRdb year 2020). The method was the immunoSEQ multiplex PCR assay. What TCRdb holds here is the immuneACCESS table cut down to in-frame rearrangements. Part of the clones is not present; checked against another copy, under half of the missing clones reflect an unresolved V gene, and the others are unexplained. The sample contains around 140,000 clones, about 76% of them found a single time. Approximately 8.2% of the sample comes from the top ten. Sequencing used peripheral blood. These receptors all stem from a human donor in a cohort sampled during active COVID-19.

This sequence joins TRBV6-4 and TRBJ2-7, with TRBD2 matching over 11 bases. The CDR3 totals 15 residues. With V trimmed by 3 bases and J by 4 bases, 5 bases remained unmatched. Germline CDR1 is MRHNA and CDR2 is SNTAGT. CDR3 loop: CASSEIAGGPYEQYF. The DNA for the CDR3 is TGTGCCAGCAGTGAAATAGCGGGAGGGCCTTACGAGCAGTACTTC.

The chain couples TRBV2 to TRBJ2-7, with 11 bases identical to TRBD1. Germline-derived CDR1 and CDR2 are SNHLY and FYNNEI. With V trimmed by 4 bases and J by 3 bases, 5 bases remained unmatched. This CDR3 has 15 amino acids. The CDR3 nucleotides read TGTGCCAGCAGTGGTACCGGGACAGGGGGCTACGAGCAGTACTTC. Encoded protein: CASSGTGTGGYEQYF.